This T cell receptor (beta chain) was retrieved from a study of cytotoxic CD8 clonotypes in ibrutinib-treated CLL. Regarding the study as a whole: Lymph node repertoires were not studied, and sampling times were unmatched.

Measured with immunoSEQ multiplex PCR; TCRdb has only the in-frame clones, and not every one. Of 200,000 to 250,000 clones listed, roughly three quarters are singletons. The CDR3 is 17 amino acids. V was clipped by 0 bases and J by 4 bases, with 16 bases between them. Germline V gene data show CDR1 as SGHTA and CDR2 as FQGTGA. On this clone itself: The antigen is not known.

The clonotype originates from a human donor with chronic lymphocytic leukemia. The V gene is TRBV7-3, the J gene TRBJ2-1, with D possibly called TRBD1 or TRBD2 (7 bases each). The source was PBMCs, collected after 12 months of ibrutinib treatment. The DNA for the CDR3 is TGTGCCAGCAGCTTAACGTGGGAGGGGGCGGATTACAATGAGCAGTTCTTC. It encodes CASSLTWEGADYNEQFF.